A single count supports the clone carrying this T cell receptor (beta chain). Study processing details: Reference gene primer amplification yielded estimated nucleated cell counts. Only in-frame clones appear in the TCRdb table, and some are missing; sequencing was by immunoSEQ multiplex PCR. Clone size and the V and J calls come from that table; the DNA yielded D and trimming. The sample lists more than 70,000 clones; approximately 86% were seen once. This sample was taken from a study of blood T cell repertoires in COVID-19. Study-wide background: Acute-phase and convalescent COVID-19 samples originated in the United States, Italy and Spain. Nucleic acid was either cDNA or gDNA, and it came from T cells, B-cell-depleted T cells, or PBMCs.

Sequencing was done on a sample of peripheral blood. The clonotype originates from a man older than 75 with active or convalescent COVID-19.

CDR3 region: CASSFPGQFSNQPQHF. The CDR3 DNA reads TGTGCCAGCAGTTTCCCCGGACAGTTTAGCAATCAGCCCCAGCATTTT. The chain has TRBV6-2 or TRBV6-3 and TRBJ1-5, with D possibly TRBD1 on 6 matching bases. The CDR3 runs 16 residues. Germline V lookup: CDR1 MNHEY, CDR2 SVGEGT. V lost 4 bases and J lost 0, with 13 bases in between.